The rows below give T cell receptor beta chains drawn from one sample of a study of blood T cells in healthy people across ages. MiXCR, applied by TCRdb to the 5' RACE reads, yields one record per CDR3 protein. Here the sample spans hundreds of thousands of distinct CDR3 sequences, approximately 50% being singletons. Sequenced: blood. The receptors originated from a woman in her sixties in good health. CDR3s include the opening cysteine and the closing phenylalanine or tryptophan. A D gene is named only where the DNA matches it firmly. Clone size appears in some rows only: once, few, many, or a class for an expanded clone.

.	TRBV10-3	TRBD1	TRBJ1-4	TGTGCCATCGGGACAGATCTTAATGAAAAACTGTTTTTT	CAIGTDLNEKLFF
many	TRBV6-2/TRBV6-3	TRBD2	TRBJ2-1	TGTGCCTCCGGCCGCACTAGCGGGAGCAATGAGCAGTTCTTC	CASGRTSGSNEQFF
.	TRBV7-2	.	TRBJ2-5	TGTGCCAGCAGCCCCGGGACAAACCAAGAGACCCAGTACTTC	CASSPGTNQETQYF
few	TRBV30	TRBD1	TRBJ1-1	TGTGCCTGGGGGACAGGTCAAACTGAAGCTTTCTTT	CAWGTGQTEAFF
.	TRBV20-1	TRBD1	TRBJ2-2	TGCAGTGCCTCGGACAGGGGGCACACCGGGGAGCTGTTTTTT	CSASDRGHTGELFF
few	TRBV10-3	TRBD2	TRBJ2-5	TGTGCCATCAACCCTAGCGGGAGGGCTGATGAGACCCAGTACTTC	CAINPSGRADETQYF
.	TRBV7-3	.	TRBJ2-1	TGTGCCAGCAGCCCCCCAGAGGCGAGAGGATCCTACAATGAGCAGTTCTTC	CASSPPEARGSYNEQFF
few	TRBV5-1	.	TRBJ2-5	TGCGCCAGCAGCTCCCATTCGAGCGGCCTCCAAGAGACTCAGTACTTC	CASSSHSSGLQETQYF
few	TRBV5-6	TRBD1	TRBJ2-1	TGTGCCAGCAGCTTGGAAGGGACAGGGGCCTACAATGAGCAGTTCTTC	CASSLEGTGAYNEQFF
.	TRBV12-3/TRBV12-4	TRBD1	TRBJ2-3	TGTGCCAGCAGTTTAAGGGGACAGGGGGCAGATACGCAGTATTTT	CASSLRGQGADTQYF
.	TRBV29-1	.	TRBJ2-7	TGCAGCGGTGCAACAGCCTACGAGCAGTACTTC	CSGATAYEQYF
.	TRBV29-1	.	TRBJ1-2	TGCAGCGCGCTGGGCCTTGGGAACTCTAACTATGGCTACACCTTC	CSALGLGNSNYGYTF
few	TRBV29-1	.	TRBJ2-1	TGCAGCGCGACTCTTGCGGATGAGCAGTTCTTC	CSATLADEQFF
few	TRBV5-1	TRBD1	TRBJ2-7	TGCGCCAGCAGCCCAACCCGGGACAGAATCTACGAGCAGTACTTC	CASSPTRDRIYEQYF
few	TRBV6-1	TRBD1	TRBJ2-1	TGTGCCAGCAGTGAGCCACCGGGACAGGGGGAGAATGAGCAGTTCTTC	CASSEPPGQGENEQFF
.	TRBV7-2	.	TRBJ2-7	TGTGCCAGCAGACTAGCTCCCGAGCAGTACTTC	CASRLAPEQYF
few	TRBV20-1	.	TRBJ2-5	TGCAGTGCCACAAGACAGGCCGGGACCCAGTACTTC	CSATRQAGTQYF
.	TRBV5-1	.	TRBJ2-2	TGCGCCAGCAGCTTGGTGCCTGATTCTGGGGAGCTGTTTTTT	CASSLVPDSGELFF
.	TRBV9	.	TRBJ2-1	TGTGCCAGCAGCGTAGCTGGGACGACCGCCTACAATGAGCAGTTCTTC	CASSVAGTTAYNEQFF